This TCR beta chain was sequenced for a study of shared clonotypes between healthy human individuals. Study-level background: Samples came from two female and a few male donors aged 18 to 49. Findings and limits, study-wide: The naive CD4 repertoires of a handful of donors were compared, and approximately 4.7% of clonotypes were shared.

The table lists this clone with a few counts. Antigen specificity is unknown. Data came from immunoSEQ multiplex PCR; TCRdb stores just in-frame clones and leaves some out. Here the sample spans over a million clones, 75% to 85% being singletons. The germline CDR1 and CDR2 sequences are SGHTA and FQGTGA. The CDR3 is 13 amino acids. Trimming stripped 3 bases from V and 2 bases from J, with 5 bases between. The V gene is TRBV7-3, the J gene TRBJ1-5; D not resolved. The sample consisted of memory CD4+ T cells from PBMCs. Stated subset: CD45RA-negative fraction. The receptor comes from a man aged 18 to 35 in good health. Some clones in this sample may be carry-over from other donors' samples. The CDR3 here is CASSLDGNQPQHF. The CDR3 DNA follows: TGTGCCAGCAGCTTGGACGGCAATCAGCCCCAGCATTTT. The whole variable domain, filled in from reference TRBV7-3 and TRBJ1-5, reads GAGVSQTPSNKVTEKGKYVELRCDPISGHTALYWYRQSLGQGPEFLIYFQGTGAADDSGLPNDRFFAVRPEGSVSTLKIQRTERGDSAVYLCASSLDGNQPQHFGDGTRLSIL.